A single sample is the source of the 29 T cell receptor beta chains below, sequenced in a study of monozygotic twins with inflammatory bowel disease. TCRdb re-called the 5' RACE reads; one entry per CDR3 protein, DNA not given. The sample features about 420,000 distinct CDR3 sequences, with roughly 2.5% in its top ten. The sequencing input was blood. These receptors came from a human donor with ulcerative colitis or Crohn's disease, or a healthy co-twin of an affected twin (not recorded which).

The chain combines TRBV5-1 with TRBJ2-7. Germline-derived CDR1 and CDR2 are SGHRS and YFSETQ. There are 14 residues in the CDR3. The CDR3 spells CASSSSGGTYEQYF.

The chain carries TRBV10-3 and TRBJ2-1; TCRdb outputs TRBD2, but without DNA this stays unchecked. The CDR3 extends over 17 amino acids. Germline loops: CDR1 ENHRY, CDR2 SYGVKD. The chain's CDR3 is CAISQAHPSGGYNEQFF.

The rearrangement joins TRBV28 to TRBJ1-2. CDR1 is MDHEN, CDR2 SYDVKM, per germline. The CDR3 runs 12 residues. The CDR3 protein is CASSFPFLGYTF.

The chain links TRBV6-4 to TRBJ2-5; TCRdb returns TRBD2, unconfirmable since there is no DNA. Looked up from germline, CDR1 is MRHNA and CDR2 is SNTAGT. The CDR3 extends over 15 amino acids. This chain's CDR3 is CASSEQQGPWETQYF.

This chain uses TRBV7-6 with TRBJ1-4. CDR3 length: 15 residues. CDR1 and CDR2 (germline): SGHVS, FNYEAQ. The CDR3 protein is CASSPVRNDNEKLFF.

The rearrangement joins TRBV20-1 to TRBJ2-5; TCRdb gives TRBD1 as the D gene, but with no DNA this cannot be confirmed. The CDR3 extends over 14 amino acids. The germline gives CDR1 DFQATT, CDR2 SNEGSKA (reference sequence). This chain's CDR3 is CSAFPGQGGETQYF.

This CDR3 reads CASSRTSGDTYEQYF. This rearrangement joins TRBV7-2 to TRBJ2-7; TCRdb's D gene call, TRBD2, goes unchecked for lack of DNA. Germline V gene sequence: CDR1 SGHTA, CDR2 FQGNSA. This CDR3 comprises 15 residues.

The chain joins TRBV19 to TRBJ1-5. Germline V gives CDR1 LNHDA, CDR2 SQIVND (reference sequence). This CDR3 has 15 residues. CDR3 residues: CASSLMDGSGQPQHF.

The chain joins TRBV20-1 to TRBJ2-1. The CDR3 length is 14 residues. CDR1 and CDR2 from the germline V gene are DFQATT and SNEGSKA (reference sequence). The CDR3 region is CSARALAGNGEQFF.

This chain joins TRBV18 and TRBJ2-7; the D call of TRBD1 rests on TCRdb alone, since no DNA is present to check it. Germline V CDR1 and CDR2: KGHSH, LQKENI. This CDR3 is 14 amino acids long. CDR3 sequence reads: CASSLGQGAREQYF. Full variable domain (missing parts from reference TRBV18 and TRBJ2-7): NAGVMQNPRHLVRRRGQEARLRCSPMKGHSHVYWYRQLPEEGLKFMVYLQKENIIDESGMPKERFSAEFPKEGPSILRIQQVVRGDSAAYFCASSLGQGAREQYFGPGTRLTVT.

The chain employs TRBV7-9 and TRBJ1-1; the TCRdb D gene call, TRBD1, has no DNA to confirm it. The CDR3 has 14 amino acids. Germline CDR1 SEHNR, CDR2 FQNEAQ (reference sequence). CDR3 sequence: CASSFASPGAEAFF.

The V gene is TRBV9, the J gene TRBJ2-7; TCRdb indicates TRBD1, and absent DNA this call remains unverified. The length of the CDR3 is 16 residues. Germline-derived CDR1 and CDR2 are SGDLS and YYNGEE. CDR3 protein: CASSVGPGTGAREQYF.

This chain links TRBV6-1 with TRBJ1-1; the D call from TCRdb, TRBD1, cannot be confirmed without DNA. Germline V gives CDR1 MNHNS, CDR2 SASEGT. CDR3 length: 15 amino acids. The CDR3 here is CASGPDRAMNTEAFF.

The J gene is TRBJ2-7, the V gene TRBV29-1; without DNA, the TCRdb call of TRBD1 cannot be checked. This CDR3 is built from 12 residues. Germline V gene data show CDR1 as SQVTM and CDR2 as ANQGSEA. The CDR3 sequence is CSVLIGVNEQYF.

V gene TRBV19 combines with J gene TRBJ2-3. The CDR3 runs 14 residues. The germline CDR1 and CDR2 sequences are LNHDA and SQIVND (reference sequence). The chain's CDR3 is CASSIGTSTDTQYF. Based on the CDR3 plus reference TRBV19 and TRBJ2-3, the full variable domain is DGGITQSPKYLFRKEGQNVTLSCEQNLNHDAMYWYRQDPGQGLRLIYYSQIVNDFQKGDIAEGYSVSREKKESFPLTVTSAQKNPTAFYLCASSIGTSTDTQYFGPGTRLTVL.

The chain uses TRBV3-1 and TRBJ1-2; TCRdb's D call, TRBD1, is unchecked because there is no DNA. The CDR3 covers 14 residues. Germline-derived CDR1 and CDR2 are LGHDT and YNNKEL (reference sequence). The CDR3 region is CASSQDKGTDGYTF.

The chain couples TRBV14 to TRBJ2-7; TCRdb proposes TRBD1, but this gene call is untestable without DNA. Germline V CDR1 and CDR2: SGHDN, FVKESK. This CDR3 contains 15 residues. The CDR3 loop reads CASSQRRGSSYEQYF.

The CDR3 protein is CASSWGRSQETQYF. This chain joins TRBV12-3 or TRBV12-4 and TRBJ2-5; the TCRdb D gene call, TRBD1, has no DNA to confirm it. CDR3 size: 14 residues.

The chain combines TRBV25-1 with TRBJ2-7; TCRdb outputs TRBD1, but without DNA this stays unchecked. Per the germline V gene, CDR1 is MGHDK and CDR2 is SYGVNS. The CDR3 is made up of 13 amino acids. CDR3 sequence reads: CASRGTASLAQYF.

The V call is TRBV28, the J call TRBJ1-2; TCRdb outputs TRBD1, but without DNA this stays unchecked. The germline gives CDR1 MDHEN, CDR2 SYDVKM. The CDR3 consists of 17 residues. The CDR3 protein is CASSSLQSGQGAGGYTF.

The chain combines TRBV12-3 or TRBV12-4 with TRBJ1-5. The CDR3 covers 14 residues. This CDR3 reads CASTMGRNNQPQHF.

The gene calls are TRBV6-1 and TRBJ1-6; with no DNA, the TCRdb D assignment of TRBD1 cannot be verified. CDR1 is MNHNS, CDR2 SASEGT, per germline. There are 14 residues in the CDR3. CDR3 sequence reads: CASGRGGNYSPLHF.

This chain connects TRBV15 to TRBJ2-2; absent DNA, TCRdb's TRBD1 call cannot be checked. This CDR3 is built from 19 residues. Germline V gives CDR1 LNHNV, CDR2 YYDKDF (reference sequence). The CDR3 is CATSRAPPWTGDYTGELFF.

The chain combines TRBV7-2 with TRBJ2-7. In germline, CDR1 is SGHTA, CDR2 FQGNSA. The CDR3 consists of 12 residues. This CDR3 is CASSFDLAEQYF.

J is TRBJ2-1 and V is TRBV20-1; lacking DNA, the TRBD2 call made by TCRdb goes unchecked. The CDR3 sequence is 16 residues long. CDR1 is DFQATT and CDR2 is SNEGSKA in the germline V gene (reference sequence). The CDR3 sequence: CSARGYSSGGNDEQFF.

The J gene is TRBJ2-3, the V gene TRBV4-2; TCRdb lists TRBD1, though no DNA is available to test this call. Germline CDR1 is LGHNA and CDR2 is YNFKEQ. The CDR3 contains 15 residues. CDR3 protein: CASSIRGDAPDTQYF.

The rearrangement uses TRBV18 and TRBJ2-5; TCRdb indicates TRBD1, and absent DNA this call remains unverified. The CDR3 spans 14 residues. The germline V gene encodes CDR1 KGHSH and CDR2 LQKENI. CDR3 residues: CASSRDQGSETQYF.

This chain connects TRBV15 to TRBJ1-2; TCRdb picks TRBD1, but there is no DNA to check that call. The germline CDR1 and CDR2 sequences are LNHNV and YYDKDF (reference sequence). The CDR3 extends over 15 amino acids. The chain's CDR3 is CATSKSDTGGYGYTF.

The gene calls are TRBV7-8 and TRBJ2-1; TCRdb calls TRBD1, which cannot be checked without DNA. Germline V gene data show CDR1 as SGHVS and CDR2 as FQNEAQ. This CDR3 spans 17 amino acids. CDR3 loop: CASSLPVLGDGSNEQFF.